This T cell receptor (beta chain) comes out of a study of sequential checkpoint blockade in melanoma (dated by TCRdb to between 2018 and 2021). Broadly, across the study: Using 1:1 randomization, the trial assigned patients either to first-line nivolumab followed by ipilimumab (arm A) or to ipilimumab followed by nivolumab (arm B). Maintenance nivolumab came after both trial sequences. Overall study outcomes, separate from this receptor: The response-prediction model combining TCR metrics and mutation burden needs validation in larger, independent patient cohorts.

The treatment or condition label, read with the paper, signifies: randomized to nivolumab then ipilimumab (arm A) or the reverse (arm B). None of the trial patients had been given prior DNA-damaging chemotherapy. Thawed PBMCs were sorted on a FACS Aria II flow cytometer to isolate live CD3+CD8+ cells negative for CD19 and CD56. Samples were obtained from patients with melanoma enrolled in CheckMate 064, a randomized, open-label phase II trial of sequential checkpoint blockade. Peripheral blood mononuclear cells were obtained through leukapheresis, purified using Ficoll-Paque, and frozen in human serum containing approximately 10% DMSO. Right after sorting, the blood CD3+CD8+ cells were verified to be >95% pure, and DNA extraction followed. The immunoSEQ Assay was used to immunosequence TCRbeta CDR3 regions from genomic DNA. Before high-throughput sequencing, genomic DNA was amplified using bias-controlled multiplex PCR. Under the source paper's analysis protocol: To quantify the absolute abundance of each unique TCRbeta CDR3 region, the sequences were collapsed and filtered. Clonality, defined as 1 minus Pielou's evenness, was calculated using only productive rearrangements. A previously published method was used to identify clones whose frequencies were significantly greater in on-treatment samples than in baseline samples. TCRdb's version of the immuneACCESS table is confined to in-frame rearrangements and falls short of the full clone set. An unresolved V gene accounts for under half of the shortfall where checked; the remainder is of unknown origin. V, J and clone size were drawn from that table, and D and trimming were deduced from the DNA. Recorded for this sample are 15,000 to 20,000 clones; more than 55% of them occurred a single time. The ten biggest clones cover 10% to 15% of the sample.

For CDR1 and CDR2, the germline V gene (reference sequence) lists GTSNPN and SVGIG. Cut back by 7 bases and 5 bases, the V and J ends lie 17 bases apart. The CDR3 goes from the cysteine to the phenylalanine over 13 residues. Only the CDR3 region is kept as DNA, spanning 39 bases read in frame from base 1. As concerns this clone: Its cognate antigen has yet to be identified. No base quality information exists; no much larger clone differs at one position.

This chain joins TRBV30 to TRBJ1-1; possibly the D gene is TRBD1, per 5 matching bases. The sample here was CD8+ T cells sorted from blood (inferred from file names), taken from a patient given nivolumab and ipilimumab in sequence. This TCR derives from a human donor with melanoma. The nucleotide sequence is given as TGTGCCTATAACGGGGGATTAGGGACTGAAGCTTTCTTT. It specifies CAYNGGLGTEAFF.